Listed below are T cell receptor beta chains from one sample, sequenced in a study of cytomegalovirus exposure and HLA in healthy donors. Sequencing was performed with immunoSEQ multiplex PCR; in TCRdb, only in-frame clones are kept and a portion is missing. The sample consists of a few hundred thousand clones, approximately 68% of them appearing once. Sequenced sample: PBMCs. The source of these receptors is a woman in her twenties or thirties in good health and CMV-seronegative. Each CDR3 is given with its conserved first and last residue. A D gene is named only where the DNA matches it firmly. A row's size may be missing; if present it is once, few, many or a size class.

CDR3 length	V gene	clone size	D gene	J gene	CDR3 protein	CDR3 DNA
14	TRBV4-1	-	TRBD1	TRBJ1-2	CASSQGGQVYGYTF	TGCGCCAGCAGCCAAGGGGGACAGGTCTATGGCTACACCTTC
16	TRBV7-9	-	-	TRBJ1-4	CASSTGTTPLNEKLFF	TGTGCCAGCAGCACAGGGACAACTCCGCTTAATGAAAAACTGTTTTTT
15	TRBV29-1	few	-	TRBJ1-1	CSVEGRGGWNTEAFF	TGCAGCGTTGAAGGAAGGGGCGGATGGAACACTGAAGCTTTCTTT
14	TRBV7-2	-	TRBD1	TRBJ1-1	CASSATGLNTEAFF	TGTGCCAGCAGCGCGACAGGGTTGAACACTGAAGCTTTCTTT
12	TRBV6-1	many	-	TRBJ2-7	CASSIQVYEQYF	TGTGCCAGCAGTATACAGGTATACGAGCAGTACTTC
15	TRBV29-1	few	TRBD1	TRBJ2-1	CSAQDRAYSYNEQFF	TGCAGCGCACAGGACAGGGCCTACTCCTACAATGAGCAGTTCTTC
17	TRBV2	-	TRBD1	TRBJ1-1	CASSFFWTGMGSTEAFF	TGTGCCAGCAGTTTCTTCTGGACAGGGATGGGATCAACTGAAGCTTTCTTT
14	TRBV7-3	-	-	TRBJ2-7	CASSSGPQGTQQYF	TGTGCCAGCAGCTCAGGACCTCAGGGTACTCAGCAGTACTTC
15	TRBV15	once	-	TRBJ2-1	CATSRGLGAGDEQFF	TGTGCCACCAGCAGAGGGCTCGGAGCGGGCGATGAGCAGTTCTTC
13	TRBV29-1	-	-	TRBJ1-1	CSAQSGQTTEAFF	TGCAGCGCCCAAAGCGGACAGACCACTGAAGCTTTCTTT
15	TRBV5-1	-	TRBD1	TRBJ2-2	CASSQDRAVTGELFF	TGCGCCAGCAGCCAGGACAGGGCAGTTACCGGGGAGCTGTTTTTT
15	TRBV5-1	-	TRBD2	TRBJ2-1	CASSLAAGGGDEQFF	TGCGCCAGCAGCTTGGCCGCGGGAGGGGGAGATGAGCAGTTCTTC
15	TRBV2	-	-	TRBJ1-1	CASRDSGTPNTEAFF	TGTGCCAGCAGGGATTCCGGGACACCGAACACTGAAGCTTTCTTT
12	TRBV5-1	once	-	TRBJ2-5	CASSLDRETQYF	TGCGCCAGCAGCCTGGATAGAGAGACCCAGTACTTC
13	TRBV6-5	-	TRBD1	TRBJ1-2	CASSYPQGYGYTF	TGTGCCAGCAGTTACCCACAGGGGTATGGCTACACCTTC
14	TRBV7-2	-	TRBD1	TRBJ1-2	CASSPGTGGYGYTF	TGTGCCAGCAGCCCAGGGACAGGGGGCTATGGCTACACCTTC
14	TRBV5-1	-	TRBD1	TRBJ2-5	CASSLGTGGETQYF	TGCGCCAGCAGCTTGGGGACAGGGGGAGAGACCCAGTACTTC
15	TRBV6-6	-	TRBD2	TRBJ2-5	CASRLAGGTRETQYF	TGTGCCAGCAGATTAGCGGGGGGCACTCGGGAGACCCAGTACTTC
14	TRBV29-1	-	TRBD2	TRBJ2-3	CSVGAGGPGDTQYF	TGCAGCGTGGGGGCGGGAGGGCCAGGAGATACGCAGTATTTT
15	TRBV5-1	-	TRBD1	TRBJ2-7	CASSPGQGSGYEQYF	TGCGCCAGCAGCCCCGGACAGGGGTCGGGCTACGAGCAGTACTTC
12	TRBV6-5	-	TRBD1	TRBJ2-7	CASSTGDYEQYF	TGTGCCAGCAGCACAGGGGACTACGAGCAGTACTTC